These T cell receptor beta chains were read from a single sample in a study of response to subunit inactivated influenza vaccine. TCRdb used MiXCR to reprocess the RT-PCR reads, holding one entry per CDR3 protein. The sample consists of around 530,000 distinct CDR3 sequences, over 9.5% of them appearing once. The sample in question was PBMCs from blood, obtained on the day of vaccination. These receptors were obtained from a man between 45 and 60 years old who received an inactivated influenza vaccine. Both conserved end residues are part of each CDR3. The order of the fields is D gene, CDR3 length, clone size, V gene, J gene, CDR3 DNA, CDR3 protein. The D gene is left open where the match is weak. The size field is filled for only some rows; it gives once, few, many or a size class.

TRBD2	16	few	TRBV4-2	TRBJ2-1	TGTGCCAGCAGCCAAGTTGTAGCGGGAGGGCGGAATGAGCAGTTCTTC	CASSQVVAGGRNEQFF
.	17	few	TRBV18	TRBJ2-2	TGTGCCAGCTCACCCGCCCCCGATGGAGGTCGGACCGGGGAGCTGTTTTTT	CASSPAPDGGRTGELFF
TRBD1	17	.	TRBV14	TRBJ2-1	TGTGCCAGCAGCCAAGATCTTGGGACAGTATCCTACAATGAGCAGTTCTTC	CASSQDLGTVSYNEQFF
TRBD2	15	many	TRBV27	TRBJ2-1	TGTGCCAGCAGTTTATCGGCTAGCGGGACACTAGAGCAGTTCTTC	CASSLSASGTLEQFF
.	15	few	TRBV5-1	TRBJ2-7	TGCGCCAGCAGCCCGGGACCGAACTACTCCTACGAGCAGTACTTC	CASSPGPNYSYEQYF
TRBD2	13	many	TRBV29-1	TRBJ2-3	TGCAGCGTTTCCGGGGGGGAAGTGGGTACGCAGTATTTT	CSVSGGEVGTQYF
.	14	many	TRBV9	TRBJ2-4	TGTGCCAGCAGCGTAGATGGTACTGGAAACATTCAGTACTTC	CASSVDGTGNIQYF
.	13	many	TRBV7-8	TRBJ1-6	TGTGCCAGCAGCGCATTAACGGATTCACCCCTCCACTTT	CASSALTDSPLHF
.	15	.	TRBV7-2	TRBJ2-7	TGTGCCAGCAGCTTAGGAGTTTCCCCCTCCGACGAGCAGTACTTC	CASSLGVSPSDEQYF
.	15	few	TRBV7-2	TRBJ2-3	TGTGCCAGCAGCCCTCCGTCCTGGCGCGCAGATACGCAGTATTTT	CASSPPSWRADTQYF
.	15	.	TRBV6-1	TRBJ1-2	TGTGCCAGCAGTATGAATTCACAGGGCCGCTATGGCTACACCTTC	CASSMNSQGRYGYTF
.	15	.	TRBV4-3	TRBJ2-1	TGCGCCAGCAGCCGAGGACTAATGGATAACAATGAGCAGTTCTTC	CASSRGLMDNNEQFF
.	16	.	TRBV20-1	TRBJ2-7	TGCAGTGCTAGACCTACCGACAGGAAATCGGGCTACGAGCAGTACTTC	CSARPTDRKSGYEQYF
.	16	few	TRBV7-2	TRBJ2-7	TGTGCCAGCAGCTTAGGGGCAGGGGGAGGTTTCTACGAGCAGTACTTC	CASSLGAGGGFYEQYF
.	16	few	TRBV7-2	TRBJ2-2	TGTGCCAGCAGCTCCCAAATGCTCGCGAACACCGGGGAGCTGTTTTTT	CASSSQMLANTGELFF
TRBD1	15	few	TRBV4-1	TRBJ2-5	TGCGCCAGCAGAGGAACAGGGGCCCTCCAAGAGACCCAGTACTTC	CASRGTGALQETQYF
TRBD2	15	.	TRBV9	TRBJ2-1	TGTGCCAGCAGCGTATTGGCGGGGGGATATAATGAGCAGTTCTTC	CASSVLAGGYNEQFF
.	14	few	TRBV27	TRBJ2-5	TGTGCCAGCAGTTTCTTAGGAGGAGAGGAGACCCAGTACTTC	CASSFLGGEETQYF
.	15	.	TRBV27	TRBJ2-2	TGTGCCAGCAGTTCCTGGGGCCCGCGGGACGGGGAGCTGTTTTTT	CASSSWGPRDGELFF
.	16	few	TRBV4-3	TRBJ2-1	TGCGCCAGCAGCCAAGTCCCTAGAAACTCCTACAATGAGCAGTTCTTC	CASSQVPRNSYNEQFF